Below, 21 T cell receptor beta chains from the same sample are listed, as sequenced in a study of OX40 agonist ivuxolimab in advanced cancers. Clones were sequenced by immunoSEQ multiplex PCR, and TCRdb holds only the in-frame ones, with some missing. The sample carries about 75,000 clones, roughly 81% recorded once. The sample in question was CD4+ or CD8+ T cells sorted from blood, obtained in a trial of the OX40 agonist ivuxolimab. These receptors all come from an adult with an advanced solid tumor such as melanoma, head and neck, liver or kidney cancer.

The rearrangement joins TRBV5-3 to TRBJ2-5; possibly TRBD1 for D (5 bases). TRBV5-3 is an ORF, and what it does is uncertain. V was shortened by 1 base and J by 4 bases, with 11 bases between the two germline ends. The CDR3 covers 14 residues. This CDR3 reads CARSLLGRRETQYF. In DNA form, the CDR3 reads TGTGCCAGAAGCTTGCTGGGGCGGAGAGAGACCCAGTACTTC.

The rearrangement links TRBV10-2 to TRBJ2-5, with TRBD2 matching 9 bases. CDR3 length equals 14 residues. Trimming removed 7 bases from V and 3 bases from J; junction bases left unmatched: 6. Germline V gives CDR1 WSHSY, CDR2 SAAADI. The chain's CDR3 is CASTVAGEEETQYF. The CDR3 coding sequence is TGCGCCAGCACCGTAGCGGGAGAAGAAGAGACCCAGTACTTC.

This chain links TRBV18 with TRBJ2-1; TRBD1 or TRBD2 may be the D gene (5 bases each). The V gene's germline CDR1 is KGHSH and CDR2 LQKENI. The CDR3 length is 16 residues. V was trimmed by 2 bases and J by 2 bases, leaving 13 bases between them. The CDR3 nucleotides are TGTGCCAGCTCACCATCGGGGCTAGCCCCCTACAATGAGCAGTTCTTC. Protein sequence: CASSPSGLAPYNEQFF. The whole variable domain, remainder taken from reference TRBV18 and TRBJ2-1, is NAGVMQNPRHLVRRRGQEARLRCSPMKGHSHVYWYRQLPEEGLKFMVYLQKENIIDESGMPKERFSAEFPKEGPSILRIQQVVRGDSAAYFCASSPSGLAPYNEQFFGPGTRLTVL.

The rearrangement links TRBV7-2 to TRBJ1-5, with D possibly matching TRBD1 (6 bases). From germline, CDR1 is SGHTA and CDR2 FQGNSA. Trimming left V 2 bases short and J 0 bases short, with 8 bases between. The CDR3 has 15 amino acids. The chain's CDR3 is CASSLTGNSNQPQHF. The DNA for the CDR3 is TGTGCCAGCAGCTTAACAGGGAATAGCAATCAGCCCCAGCATTTT.

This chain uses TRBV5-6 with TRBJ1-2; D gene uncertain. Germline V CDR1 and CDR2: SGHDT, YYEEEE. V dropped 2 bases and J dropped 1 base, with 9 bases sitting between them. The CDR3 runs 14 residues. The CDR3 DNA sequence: TGTGCCAGCAGCTTACGGGGAAATAACTATGGCTACACCTTC. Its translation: CASSLRGNNYGYTF.

CDR3 sequence: CASTGLAGLYEQYF. In DNA, the CDR3 is TGTGCCAGCACCGGACTAGCGGGACTCTACGAGCAGTACTTC. This rearrangement joins TRBV6-1 to TRBJ2-7; 12 nucleotides align to TRBD2. Germline lookup yields CDR1 MNHNS and CDR2 SASEGT. The V segment lost 7 bases and the J segment 3 bases; nucleotides outside the gene matches: 4. CDR3 length: 14 amino acids.

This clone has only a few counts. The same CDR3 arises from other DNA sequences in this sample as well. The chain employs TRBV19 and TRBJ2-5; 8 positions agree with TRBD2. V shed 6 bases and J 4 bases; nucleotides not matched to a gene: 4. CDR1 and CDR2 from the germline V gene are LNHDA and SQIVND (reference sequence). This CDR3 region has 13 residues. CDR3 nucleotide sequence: TGTGCCAGTAGCGGGAGGGAGGGAGAGACCCAGTACTTC. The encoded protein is CASSGREGETQYF.

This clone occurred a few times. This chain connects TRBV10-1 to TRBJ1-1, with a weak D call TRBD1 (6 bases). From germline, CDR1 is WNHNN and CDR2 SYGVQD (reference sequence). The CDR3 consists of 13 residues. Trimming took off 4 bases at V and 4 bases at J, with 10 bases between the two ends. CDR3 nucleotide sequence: TGCGCCAGCAGTGGACAGGTGGCCACTGAAGCTTTCTTT. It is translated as CASSGQVATEAFF.

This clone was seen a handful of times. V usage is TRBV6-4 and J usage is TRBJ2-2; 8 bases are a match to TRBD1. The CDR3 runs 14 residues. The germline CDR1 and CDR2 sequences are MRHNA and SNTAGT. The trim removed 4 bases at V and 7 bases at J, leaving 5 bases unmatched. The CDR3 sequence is CASSGGQGGGELFF. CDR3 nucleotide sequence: TGTGCCAGCAGTGGAGGACAGGGTGGCGGGGAGCTGTTTTTT.

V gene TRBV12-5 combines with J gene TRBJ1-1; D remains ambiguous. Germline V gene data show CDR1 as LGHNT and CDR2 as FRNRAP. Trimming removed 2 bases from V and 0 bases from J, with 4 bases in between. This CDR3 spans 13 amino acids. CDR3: CASGLSVNTEAFF. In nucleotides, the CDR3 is TGTGCTAGTGGTTTGTCCGTGAACACTGAAGCTTTCTTT.

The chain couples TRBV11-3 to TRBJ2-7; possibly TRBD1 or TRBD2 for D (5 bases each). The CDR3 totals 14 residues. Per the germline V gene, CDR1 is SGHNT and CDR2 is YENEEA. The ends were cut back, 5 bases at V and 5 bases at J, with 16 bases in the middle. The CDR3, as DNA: TGTGCCAGCAGCGACGGGACCGGCCGCCACGAGCAGTACTTC. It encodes CASSDGTGRHEQYF.

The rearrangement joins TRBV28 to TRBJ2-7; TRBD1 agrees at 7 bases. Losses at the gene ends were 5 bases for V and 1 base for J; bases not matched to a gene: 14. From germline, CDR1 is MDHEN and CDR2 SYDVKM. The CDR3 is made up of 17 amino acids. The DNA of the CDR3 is TGTGCCAGCAGTGCACCCCATGAGACAGGGAGATCCTACGAGCAGTACTTC. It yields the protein CASSAPHETGRSYEQYF. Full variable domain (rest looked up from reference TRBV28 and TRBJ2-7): DVKVTQSSRYLVKRTGEKVFLECVQDMDHENMFWYRQDPGLGLRLIYFSYDVKMKEKGDIPEGYSVSREKKERFSLILESASTNQTSMYLCASSAPHETGRSYEQYFGPGTRLTVT.

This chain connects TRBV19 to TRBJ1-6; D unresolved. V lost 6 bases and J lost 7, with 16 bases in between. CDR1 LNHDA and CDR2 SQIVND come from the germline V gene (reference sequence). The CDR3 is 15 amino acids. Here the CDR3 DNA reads TGTGCCAGTAGGACGGGTACACGGGAAAATTCACCCCTCCACTTT. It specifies CASRTGTRENSPLHF.

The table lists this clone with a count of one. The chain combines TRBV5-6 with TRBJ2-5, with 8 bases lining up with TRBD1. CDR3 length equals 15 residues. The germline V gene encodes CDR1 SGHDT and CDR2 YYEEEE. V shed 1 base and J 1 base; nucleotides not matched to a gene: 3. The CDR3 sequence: CASSLTGGTQETQYF. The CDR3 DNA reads TGTGCCAGCAGCTTGACAGGGGGTACCCAAGAGACCCAGTACTTC.

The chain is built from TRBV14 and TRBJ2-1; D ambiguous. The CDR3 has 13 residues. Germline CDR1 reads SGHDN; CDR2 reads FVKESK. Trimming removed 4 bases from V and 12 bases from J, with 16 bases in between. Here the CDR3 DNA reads TGTGCCAGCAGCCTTCACTTACTAACGGCGCAGTTCTTC. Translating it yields CASSLHLLTAQFF.

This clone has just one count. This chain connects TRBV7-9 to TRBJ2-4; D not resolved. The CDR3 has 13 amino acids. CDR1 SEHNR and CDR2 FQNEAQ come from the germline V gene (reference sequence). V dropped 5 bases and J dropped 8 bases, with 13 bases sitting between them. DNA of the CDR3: TGTGCCAGCAGCCCTGGAAACGGGTACATTCAGTACTTC. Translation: CASSPGNGYIQYF.

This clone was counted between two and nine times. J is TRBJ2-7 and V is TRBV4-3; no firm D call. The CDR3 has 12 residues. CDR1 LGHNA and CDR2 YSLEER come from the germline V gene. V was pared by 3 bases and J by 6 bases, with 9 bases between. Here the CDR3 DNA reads TGCGCCAGCAGCCATCTGGACGGCGAGCAGTACTTC. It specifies CASSHLDGEQYF.

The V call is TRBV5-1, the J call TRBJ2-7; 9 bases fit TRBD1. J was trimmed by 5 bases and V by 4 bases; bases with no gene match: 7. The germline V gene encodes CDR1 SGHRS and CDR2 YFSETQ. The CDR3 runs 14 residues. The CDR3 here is CASSAPTGGDEQYF. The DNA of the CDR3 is TGCGCCAGCAGCGCCCCAACAGGGGGCGACGAGCAGTACTTC.

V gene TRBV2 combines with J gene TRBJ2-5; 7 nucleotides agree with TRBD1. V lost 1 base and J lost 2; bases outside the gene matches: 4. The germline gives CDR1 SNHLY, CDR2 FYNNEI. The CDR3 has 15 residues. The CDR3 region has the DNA TGTGCCAGCAGTGAAGTAAGGACAGGTCAAGAGACCCAGTACTTC. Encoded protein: CASSEVRTGQETQYF.

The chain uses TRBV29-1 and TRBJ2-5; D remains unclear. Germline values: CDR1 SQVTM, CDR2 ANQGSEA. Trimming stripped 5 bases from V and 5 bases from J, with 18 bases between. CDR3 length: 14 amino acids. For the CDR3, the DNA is TGCAGCGTTTTTATTTTGGGCAGTGGGGAGACCCAGTACTTC. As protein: CSVFILGSGETQYF.

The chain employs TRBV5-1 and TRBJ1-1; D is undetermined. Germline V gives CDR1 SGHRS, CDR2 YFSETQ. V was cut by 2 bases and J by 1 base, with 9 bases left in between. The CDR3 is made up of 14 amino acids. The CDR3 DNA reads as TGCGCCAGCAGCTTTATCGGGTCGAACACTGAAGCTTTCTTT. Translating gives CASSFIGSNTEAFF.